The sequence of this T cell receptor beta chain was determined in a study of preoperative IRX-2 immunotherapy in early breast cancer. Germline V gene sequence: CDR1 KGHSH, CDR2 LQKENI. V was trimmed by 0 bases and J by 0 bases, leaving 11 bases between them. The CDR3 length is 17 residues. TCRdb's copy holds only in-frame clones and misses some; the assay was immunoSEQ multiplex PCR. The repertoire holds around 57,000 clones, with roughly 95% as singletons. Regarding treatment: preoperative locoregional IRX-2 cytokine immunotherapy. Samples came from a phase Ib trial of preoperative locoregional IRX-2 cytokine immunotherapy.

The V gene is TRBV18, the J gene TRBJ2-2; TRBD2 is a possible D gene (5 bases). This sample was taken from a patient treated with IRX-2 immunotherapy. The receptor comes from a human donor with breast cancer. The CDR3 DNA follows: TGTGCCAGCTCACCACCCAGCGGAGATACGAACACCGGGGAGCTGTTTTTT. Protein sequence: CASSPPSGDTNTGELFF.